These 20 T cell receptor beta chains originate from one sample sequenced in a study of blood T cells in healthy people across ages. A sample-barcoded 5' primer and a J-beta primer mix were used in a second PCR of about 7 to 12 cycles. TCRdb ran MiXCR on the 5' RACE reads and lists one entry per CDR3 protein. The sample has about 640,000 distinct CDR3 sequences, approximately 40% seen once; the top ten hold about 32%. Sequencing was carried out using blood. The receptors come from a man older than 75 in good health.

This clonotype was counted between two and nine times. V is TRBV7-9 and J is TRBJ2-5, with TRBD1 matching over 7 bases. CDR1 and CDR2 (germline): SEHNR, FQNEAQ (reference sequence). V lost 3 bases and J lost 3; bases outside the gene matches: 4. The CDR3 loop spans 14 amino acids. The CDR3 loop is CASSFNRGEETQYF. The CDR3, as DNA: TGTGCCAGCAGCTTTAACAGGGGTGAAGAGACCCAGTACTTC.

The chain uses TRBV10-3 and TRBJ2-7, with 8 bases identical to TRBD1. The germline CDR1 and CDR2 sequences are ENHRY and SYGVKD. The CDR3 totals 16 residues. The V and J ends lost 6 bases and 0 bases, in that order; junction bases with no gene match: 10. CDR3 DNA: TGTGCCATCAGCGACCCGGACAGGGCGAGCTCCTACGAGCAGTACTTC. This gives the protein CAISDPDRASSYEQYF.

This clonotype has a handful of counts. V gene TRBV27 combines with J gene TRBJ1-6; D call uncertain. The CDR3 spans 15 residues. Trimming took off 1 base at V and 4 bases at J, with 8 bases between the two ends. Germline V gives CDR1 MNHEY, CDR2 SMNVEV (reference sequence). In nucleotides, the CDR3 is TGTGCCAGCAGTTTATATCGCAGTTATAATTCACCCCTCCACTTT. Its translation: CASSLYRSYNSPLHF.

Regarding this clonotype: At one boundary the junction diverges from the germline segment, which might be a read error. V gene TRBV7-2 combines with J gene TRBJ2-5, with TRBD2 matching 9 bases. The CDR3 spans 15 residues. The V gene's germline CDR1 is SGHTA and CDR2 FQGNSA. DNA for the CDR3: TGTGCCAGCAGTAAGAGTAGCGGGAGTAAAGAGACCCACTACTTC. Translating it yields CASSKSSGSKETHYF.

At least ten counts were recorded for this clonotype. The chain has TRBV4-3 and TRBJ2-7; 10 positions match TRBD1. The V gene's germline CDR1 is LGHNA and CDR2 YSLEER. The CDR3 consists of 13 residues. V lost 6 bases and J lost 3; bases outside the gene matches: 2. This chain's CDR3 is CASSDRGHYEQYF. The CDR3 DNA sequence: TGCGCCAGCAGTGACAGGGGGCACTACGAGCAGTACTTC.

CDR3 residues: CASSEVGEFNYGYTF. DNA for the CDR3: TGTGCCAGCAGTGAGGTTGGGGAGTTTAACTATGGCTACACCTTC. The chain couples TRBV25-1 to TRBJ1-2; no reliable D call. CDR1 is MGHDK and CDR2 is SYGVNS in the germline V gene. The CDR3 length is 15 residues. Trimming cost V 3 bases and J 1 base, with 12 bases left between them.

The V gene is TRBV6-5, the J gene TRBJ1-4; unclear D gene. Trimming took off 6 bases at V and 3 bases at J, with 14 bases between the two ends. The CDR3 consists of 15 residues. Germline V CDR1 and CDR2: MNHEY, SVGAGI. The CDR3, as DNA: TGTGCCAGCAGACCCAGCCCCATCTCTAATGAAAAACTGTTTTTT. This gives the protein CASRPSPISNEKLFF.

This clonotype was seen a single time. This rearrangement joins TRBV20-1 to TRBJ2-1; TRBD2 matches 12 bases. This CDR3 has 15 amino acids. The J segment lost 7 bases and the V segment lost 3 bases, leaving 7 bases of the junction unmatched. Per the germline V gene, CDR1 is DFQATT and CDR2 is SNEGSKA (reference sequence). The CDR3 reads CSARWASGGANEQFF. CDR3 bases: TGCAGTGCTAGGTGGGCTAGCGGGGGGGCAAATGAGCAGTTCTTC.

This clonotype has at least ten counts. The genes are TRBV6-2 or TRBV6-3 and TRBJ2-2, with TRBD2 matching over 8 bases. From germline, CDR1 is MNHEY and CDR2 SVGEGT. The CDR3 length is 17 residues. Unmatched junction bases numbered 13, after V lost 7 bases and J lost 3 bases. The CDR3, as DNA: TGTGCCAGCAAAGGAACAGCGGGAGAAACCCACACCGGGGAGCTGTTTTTT. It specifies CASKGTAGETHTGELFF.

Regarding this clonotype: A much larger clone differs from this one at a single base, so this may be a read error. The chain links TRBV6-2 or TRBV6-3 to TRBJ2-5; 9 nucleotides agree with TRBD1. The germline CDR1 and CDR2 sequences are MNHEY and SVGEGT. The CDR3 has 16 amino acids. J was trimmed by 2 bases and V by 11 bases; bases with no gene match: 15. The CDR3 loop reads CASSSGTGPLQETQYF. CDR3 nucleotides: TGTGCCTCATCATCCGGGACAGGGCCCCTACAAGAGACCCAGTACTTC.

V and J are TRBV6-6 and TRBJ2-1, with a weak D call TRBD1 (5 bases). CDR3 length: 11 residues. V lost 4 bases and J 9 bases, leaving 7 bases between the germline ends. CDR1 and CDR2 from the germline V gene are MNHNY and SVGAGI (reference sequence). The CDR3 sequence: CASSSDSEQFF. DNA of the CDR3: TGTGCCAGCAGTTCCGACAGTGAGCAGTTCTTC.

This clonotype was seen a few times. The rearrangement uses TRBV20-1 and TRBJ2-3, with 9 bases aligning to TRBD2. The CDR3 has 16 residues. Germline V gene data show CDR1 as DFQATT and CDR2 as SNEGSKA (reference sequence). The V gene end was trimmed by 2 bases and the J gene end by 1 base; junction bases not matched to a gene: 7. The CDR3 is CSARIHRLAGTDTQYF. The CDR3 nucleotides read TGCAGTGCTAGAATCCACCGACTAGCGGGCACAGATACGCAGTATTTT.

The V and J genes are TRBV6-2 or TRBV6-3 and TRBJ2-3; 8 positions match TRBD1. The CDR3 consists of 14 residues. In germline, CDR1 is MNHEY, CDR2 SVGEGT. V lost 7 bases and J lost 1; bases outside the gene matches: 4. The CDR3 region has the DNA TGTGCCAGCAAACGGACAGGGCGCACAGATACGCAGTATTTT. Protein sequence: CASKRTGRTDTQYF.

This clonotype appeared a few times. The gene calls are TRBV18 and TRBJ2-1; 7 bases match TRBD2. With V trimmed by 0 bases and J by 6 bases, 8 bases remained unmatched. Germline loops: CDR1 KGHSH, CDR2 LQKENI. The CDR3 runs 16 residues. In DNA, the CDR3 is TGTGCCAGCTCACCACCCGGGCTGTCGGGGGGCAATGAGCAGTTCTTC. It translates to CASSPPGLSGGNEQFF.

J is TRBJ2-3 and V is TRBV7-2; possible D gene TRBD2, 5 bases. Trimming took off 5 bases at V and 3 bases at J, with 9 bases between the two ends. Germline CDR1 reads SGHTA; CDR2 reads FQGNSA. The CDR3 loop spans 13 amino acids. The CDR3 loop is CASSQAVTDTQYF. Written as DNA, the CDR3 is TGTGCCAGCAGCCAAGCGGTTACAGATACGCAGTATTTT.

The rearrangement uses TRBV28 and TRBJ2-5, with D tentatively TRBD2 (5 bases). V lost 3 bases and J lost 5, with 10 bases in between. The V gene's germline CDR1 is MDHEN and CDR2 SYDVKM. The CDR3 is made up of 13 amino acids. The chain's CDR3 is CASSFGGEETQYF. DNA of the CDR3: TGTGCCAGCAGTTTTGGTGGGGAGGAGACCCAGTACTTC.

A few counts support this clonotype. The CDR3 DNA sequence: TGTGCCAGCAGTTTATTTCCCCGGACGGCGGGGGAGTCCTATGGCTACACCTTC. Protein sequence: CASSLFPRTAGESYGYTF. The chain joins TRBV27 to TRBJ1-2, with D possibly being TRBD1 (5 bases). V gave up 1 base and J gave up 4 bases, with 22 bases separating them. Germline CDR1 reads MNHEY; CDR2 reads SMNVEV (reference sequence). CDR3 length equals 18 residues.

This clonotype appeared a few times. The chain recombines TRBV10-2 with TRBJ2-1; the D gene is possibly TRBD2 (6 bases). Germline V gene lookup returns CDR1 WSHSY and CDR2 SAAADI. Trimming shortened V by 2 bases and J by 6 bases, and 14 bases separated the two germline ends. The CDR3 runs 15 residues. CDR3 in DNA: TGCGCCAGCAGTGAGCCGCGAACAGCGGGCAATGAGCAGTTCTTC. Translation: CASSEPRTAGNEQFF.

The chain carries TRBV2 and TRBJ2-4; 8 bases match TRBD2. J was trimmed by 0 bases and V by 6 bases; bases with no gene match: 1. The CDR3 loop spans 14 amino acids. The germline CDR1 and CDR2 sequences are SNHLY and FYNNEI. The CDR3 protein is CASRTSEAKNIQYF. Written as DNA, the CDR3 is TGTGCCAGCAGGACTAGCGAAGCCAAAAACATTCAGTACTTC.

This CDR3 is CASSYPLSPGRDSYEQYF. The CDR3 region has the DNA TGTGCCAGCAGTTACCCCCTTAGTCCGGGGCGAGACTCCTACGAGCAGTACTTC. J is TRBJ2-7 and V is TRBV6-2 or TRBV6-3; tentatively, D is TRBD1 or TRBD2 (5 bases each). Trimming removed 2 bases at V and 0 bases at J, with 20 bases between. This CDR3 spans 18 amino acids. Germline V lookup: CDR1 MNHEY, CDR2 SVGEGT.